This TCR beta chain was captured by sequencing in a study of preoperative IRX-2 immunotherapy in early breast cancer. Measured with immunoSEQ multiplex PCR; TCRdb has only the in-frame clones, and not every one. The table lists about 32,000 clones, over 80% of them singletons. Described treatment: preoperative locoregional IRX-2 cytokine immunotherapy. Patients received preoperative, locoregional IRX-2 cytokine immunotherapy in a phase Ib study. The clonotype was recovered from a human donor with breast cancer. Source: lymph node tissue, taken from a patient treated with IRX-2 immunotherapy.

CDR3 DNA: TGTGCCAGCAATTTTCCGGGACAGGGGAGCTCCGAGCAGTACTTC. Translated: CASNFPGQGSSEQYF. The chain uses TRBV28 and TRBJ2-7, with 10 bases aligning to TRBD1. The CDR3 contains 15 residues. V lost 7 bases to trimming and J lost 6 bases; unmatched junction nucleotides: 12. The germline gives CDR1 MDHEN, CDR2 SYDVKM.